Listed here are 16 T cell receptor beta chains from one sample, sequenced in a study of T cells expressing NK-cell markers. TCRdb re-called the 5' RACE reads; every CDR3 protein appears as one record, without DNA. The ten top clones account for roughly 3.5%, within a sample of around 550,000 distinct CDR3 sequences. The specimen was blood T cells: a sorted CD56 or NKG2C T cell subset, CD4+ or CD8+ T cells, or bulk PBMC T cells (not recorded which). These receptors originate from a man aged 18 to 30 in good health.

The chain links TRBV7-9 to TRBJ2-7. This CDR3 is 15 amino acids long. Germline assignment: CDR1 SEHNR and CDR2 FQNEAQ (reference sequence). The CDR3 sequence: CASSLTTSTSSEQYF. Full variable domain (remainder filled in from reference TRBV7-9 and TRBJ2-7): DTGVSQNPRHKITKRGQNVTFRCDPISEHNRLYWYRQTLGQGPEFLTYFQNEAQLEKSRLLSDRFSAERPKGSFSTLEIQRTEQGDSAMYLCASSLTTSTSSEQYFGPGTRLTVT.

The chain recombines TRBV3-1 with TRBJ2-1; no DNA is available, so the TRBD2 call from TCRdb remains unchecked. The CDR3 runs 14 residues. Germline loops: CDR1 LGHDT, CDR2 YNNKEL (reference sequence). CDR3 loop: CASSQDVSGSEQFF.

The chain recombines TRBV9 with TRBJ2-1. The CDR3 extends over 16 amino acids. CDR1 SGDLS and CDR2 YYNGEE come from the germline V gene. CDR3 residues: CASSVGHGSSYNEQFF.

The chain carries TRBV5-1 and TRBJ2-1; with no DNA, the TCRdb D assignment of TRBD2 cannot be verified. CDR3 size: 16 residues. Looked up from germline, CDR1 is SGHRS and CDR2 is YFSETQ. CDR3: CASTTVTSGIYNEQFF.

V is TRBV5-6 and J is TRBJ2-2. CDR1 is SGHDT, CDR2 YYEEEE, per germline. This CDR3 has 12 amino acids. CDR3: CASSLLSGELFF.

The chain combines TRBV6-2 or TRBV6-3 with TRBJ2-7. The CDR3 extends over 15 amino acids. Germline V lookup: CDR1 MNHEY, CDR2 SVGEGT. CDR3 sequence reads: CASSYKAGGPYEQYF.

This chain uses TRBV18 with TRBJ2-3; the D call of TRBD2 rests on TCRdb alone, since no DNA is present to check it. The CDR3 covers 16 residues. Germline V gene sequence: CDR1 KGHSH, CDR2 LQKENI. The CDR3 here is CASSPIIREFEDTQYF.

This chain joins TRBV4-1 and TRBJ1-5; TCRdb proposes TRBD1, but this gene call is untestable without DNA. CDR1 and CDR2 (germline): MGHRA, YSYEKL. This CDR3 is built from 16 residues. This chain's CDR3 is CASSQGTGGGSQPQHF.

The V call is TRBV2, the J call TRBJ1-4; TCRdb calls TRBD1, which cannot be checked without DNA. CDR1 and CDR2 (germline): SNHLY, FYNNEI. CDR3 length: 14 residues. The CDR3 spells CASILGTGREKLFF.

The gene calls are TRBV3-1 and TRBJ2-1; TCRdb proposes TRBD2, but this gene call is untestable without DNA. The CDR3 length is 19 residues. The germline gives CDR1 LGHDT, CDR2 YNNKEL (reference sequence). The chain's CDR3 is CASSPDGAGGRGSYNEQFF.

The rearrangement joins TRBV12-3 or TRBV12-4 to TRBJ2-1; no DNA is available, so the TRBD2 call from TCRdb remains unchecked. CDR3 length equals 14 residues. CDR3 protein: CASSFLTLGDEQFF.

The chain uses TRBV7-2 and TRBJ1-1; TCRdb picks TRBD1, but there is no DNA to check that call. CDR1 is SGHTA, CDR2 FQGNSA, per germline. The CDR3 consists of 15 residues. CDR3 region: CASSYGDRMNTEAFF.

This chain links TRBV11-2 with TRBJ2-5; TCRdb designates TRBD2, a call that cannot be tested without DNA. The germline V gene has CDR1 SGHAT and CDR2 FQNNGV. This CDR3 is built from 13 residues. CDR3 region: CASRAVGRETQYF.

This rearrangement joins TRBV5-5 to TRBJ1-1; the TCRdb call, TRBD1, lacks DNA for checking. The CDR3 loop spans 16 amino acids. The germline V gene encodes CDR1 SGHKS and CDR2 YYEKEE (reference sequence). CDR3 in amino acids: CASSLASWGRDTEAFF.

CDR3 amino acids: CASSHGARALGANVLTF. V usage is TRBV12-3 or TRBV12-4 and J usage is TRBJ2-6. CDR3 size: 17 residues.

The chain has TRBV27 and TRBJ1-5; the TCRdb call, TRBD1, lacks DNA for checking. The CDR3 length is 14 residues. Germline V gene data show CDR1 as MNHEY and CDR2 as SMNVEV (reference sequence). This chain's CDR3 is CASSGDSSNQPQHF.